The present entry profiles one TCR beta chain with its context. UMI-tagged 5'RACE template switching yielded the TCR beta cDNA. TCRdb reprocessed the 5' RACE reads, keeping one entry per CDR3 protein, no DNA. The data show 150,000 or so distinct CDR3 sequences, and the top ten clones hold 37%. The data derive from a study of T cells expressing NK-cell markers. As for the study in general: There were seven HCMV-seropositive donors and one seronegative donor among the eight sequenced.

CDR3 size: 14 residues. Germline CDR1 reads MDHEN; CDR2 reads SYDVKM. This clonotype originated in a woman aged 50 to 65 in good health. This chain uses TRBV28 with TRBJ2-1; no DNA is available, so the TRBD2 call from TCRdb remains unchecked. Sequencing was carried out using blood T cells: a sorted CD56 or NKG2C T cell subset, CD4+ or CD8+ T cells, or bulk PBMC T cells (not recorded which). CDR3 residues: CASSHGLANPEQFF.